This T cell receptor (beta chain) appears in the sequencing data of a study of Ad26.COV2.S vaccination and SARS-CoV-2 variants listed by TCRdb under 2021. For context, the study as a whole: Donors in the vaccine arm were drawn from COV1001, a phase I-IIa trial of Ad26.COV2.S in healthy adults that was multicentre, randomized, double-blind and placebo-controlled. Sequencing of the TCRbeta repertoire served to evaluate the specificity and breadth of SARS-CoV-2-reactive T cell receptors following Ad26.COV2.S vaccination. Dosing of Ad26.COV2.S was intramuscular, at either 5x10^10 or 1x10^11 viral particles, delivered as one shot or as two shots spaced 56 days apart. Participants in the trial were split at random into five groups of five each, receiving low-dose or high-dose Ad26.COV2.S once or twice, or else placebo on both occasions. Blinding of investigators to trial group allocation was maintained during experiments and outcome assessment. The TCR-sequenced set comprised about 32 samples: about 19 Ad26.COV2.S vaccine recipients, 5 placebo recipients and 8 SARS-CoV-2 convalescent individuals. Broader findings and caveats from the paper: Compared with placebo recipients, Ad26.COV2.S recipients showed higher spike-specific TCR breadth (P = 0.0014). Non-spike TCR breadth was comparable between vaccine and placebo recipients, consistent with the vaccine containing only spike. After vaccination, substantial breadth of spike-specific CD8+ and CD4+ T cell responses was reported. It was noted by the authors that total T cell responses may have been underestimated by the TCR breadth and depth analyses. The study lacked the statistical power to compare responses across vaccine doses or regimens.

The immunoSEQ Assay was used to sequence TCRbeta CDR3 regions. After extraction, genomic DNA underwent amplification by bias-controlled multiplex PCR, followed by high-throughput sequencing. From the authors' description of their analysis: To quantify the absolute abundance of every unique TCRbeta CDR3 region, sequences were collapsed and filtered. T cell fraction was estimated by normalizing TCRbeta template counts to usable DNA, which was measured by amplifying reference genes present in all nucleated cells. Repertoire TCRs were annotated as SARS-CoV-2-specific by exact matching of V gene, CDR3 amino acid sequence and J gene to a known reactive TCR set. The reference SARS-CoV-2 TCR set was derived from MIRA and filtered for enrichment in COVID-19-positive ImmuneCODE repertoires, a step that removed public or cross-reactive TCRs. Drawing on the MIRA antigens, annotated TCRs were analysed further at the level of specific ORF or position within ORF. Breadth was defined as annotated unique rearrangements over total unique productive rearrangements; depth was the summed frequency of those rearrangements. Two-sided Wilcoxon rank-sum tests were used to compare TCR breadth between groups. TCRdb obtained this table from immuneACCESS and retained in-frame rearrangements with V and J assigned. These tables miss some clones; where compared with another copy, unresolved V genes account for less than half of the shortfall, and the remainder is unexplained. D and trimming come from the DNA, and the V and J calls and clone size come from that table. The sample table holds about 390,000 clones, of which 92% were seen once. Under 2% of the sample belongs to the ten largest clones.

This sample's treatment or condition label indicates: some 19 received Ad26.COV2.S at low or high dose, single or two shots; several received placebo; per-sample allocation not given. Repertoires of vaccine and placebo recipients were sequenced from samples collected on day 63 after the first injection. Cohort 1b enrolled about 25 adults aged 18-55 years at a single site in Boston, USA, between 29 July and 7 August 2020. Ad26.COV2.S was a replication-incompetent adenovirus type 26 vector expressing a prefusion-stabilized SARS-CoV-2 spike protein from the original Wuhan strain. V is cut by 3 bases and J by 1 base, and the space between the germline ends is 13 bases. From the cysteine up to the phenylalanine, the CDR3 has a length of 15 residues. The kept DNA is CDR3 alone, 45 bases in frame from the first base. Taken from the germline V gene, the CDR1 and CDR2 loops are SGDLS and YYNGEE. Remarks on this clone: The antigen this receptor binds is unknown. No quality values exist for individual bases; no much larger clone is one base distant.

Here the chain combines TRBV9 and TRBJ1-1; the D gene is possibly TRBD1, with 6 bases matching. The sequencing here drew on peripheral blood, taken in a trial of Ad26.COV2.S vaccine versus placebo. The TCR was taken from a person between 18 and 60 years old who received the Ad26.COV2.S COVID-19 vaccine or a placebo. The CDR3: CASSAQTGANTEAFF. The DNA sequence is given as TGTGCCAGCAGCGCTCAGACAGGAGCGAACACTGAAGCTTTCTTT.